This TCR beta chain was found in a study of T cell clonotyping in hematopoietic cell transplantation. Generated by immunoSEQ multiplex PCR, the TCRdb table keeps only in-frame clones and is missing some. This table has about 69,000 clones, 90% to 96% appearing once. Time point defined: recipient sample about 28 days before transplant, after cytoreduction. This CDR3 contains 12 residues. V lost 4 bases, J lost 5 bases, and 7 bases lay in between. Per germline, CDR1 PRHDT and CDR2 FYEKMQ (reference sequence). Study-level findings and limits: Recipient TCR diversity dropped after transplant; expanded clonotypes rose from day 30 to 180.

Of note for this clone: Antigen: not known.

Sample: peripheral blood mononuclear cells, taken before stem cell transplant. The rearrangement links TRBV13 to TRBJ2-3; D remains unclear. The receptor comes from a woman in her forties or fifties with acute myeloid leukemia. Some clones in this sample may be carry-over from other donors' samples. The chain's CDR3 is CASSSGVDTQYF. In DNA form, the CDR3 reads TGTGCCAGCAGCTCTGGGGTAGATACGCAGTATTTT.